These 8 T cell receptor beta chains share one sample of origin, sequenced in a study of Ad26.COV2.S vaccination and SARS-CoV-2 variants. Method: immunoSEQ multiplex PCR; TCRdb's copy keeps in-frame clones and lacks some. This table holds some 390,000 clones, approximately 91% found once. Indicated treatment: around 19 received Ad26.COV2.S at low or high dose, single or two shots; 5 received placebo; per-sample allocation not given. Sample collection was performed on day 63 after the first vaccine or placebo injection. The sample in question was peripheral blood, obtained in a trial of Ad26.COV2.S vaccine versus placebo. The receptors come from a person aged 18-65 years who received the Ad26.COV2.S COVID-19 vaccine or a placebo.

The V and J genes are TRBV14 and TRBJ2-2; 8 bases align to TRBD1. The CDR3 runs to 18 residues. CDR1 is SGHDN, CDR2 FVKESK, per germline. V shed 4 bases, J shed 6 bases, and the junction held 16 bases outside the gene matches. The CDR3 sequence is CASSPVRGQGARAGELFF. Here the CDR3 DNA reads TGTGCCAGCAGCCCAGTTCGGGGGCAGGGGGCACGAGCCGGGGAGCTGTTTTTT.

The chain uses TRBV6-5 and TRBJ2-7, with no clear D. V lost 7 bases, J lost 4 bases, and 14 bases lay in between. CDR1 is MNHEY, CDR2 SVGAGI, per germline. The CDR3 covers 13 residues. DNA of the CDR3: TGTGCCAGCACAGAGGACCGAGGTTACGAGCAGTACTTC. Encoded protein: CASTEDRGYEQYF.

The rearrangement links TRBV18 to TRBJ2-1; 9 bases are shared with TRBD2. With 1 base clipped from V and 7 bases from J, the junction kept 5 bases outside the gene matches. The CDR3 runs to 15 residues. Germline V gene lookup returns CDR1 KGHSH and CDR2 LQKENI. CDR3 coding DNA: TGTGCCAGCTCACCACAGGCGGGAGGGCCAAATGAGCAGTTCTTC. It codes for CASSPQAGGPNEQFF.

This clone has a handful of counts. The J gene is TRBJ2-3, the V gene TRBV7-2; 8 bases align to TRBD2. Germline V gene data show CDR1 as SGHTA and CDR2 as FQGNSA. With V trimmed by 6 bases and J by 2 bases, 13 bases remained unmatched. CDR3 length equals 17 residues. CDR3 residues: CASSSDPSGRSTDTQYF. In DNA form, the CDR3 reads TGTGCCAGCAGTTCTGACCCTAGCGGGCGGTCCACAGATACGCAGTATTTT.

The V gene is TRBV30, the J gene TRBJ2-7, with 8 bases fitting TRBD1. The CDR3 consists of 16 residues. Germline loops: CDR1 GTSNPN, CDR2 SVGIG (reference sequence). The V and J ends lost 0 bases and 4 bases, in that order; junction bases with no gene match: 11. The CDR3 sequence is CAWSVQFGTGRYEQYF. DNA of the CDR3: TGTGCCTGGAGTGTACAGTTTGGGACAGGAAGGTACGAGCAGTACTTC.

The DNA for the CDR3 is TGCGCCAGCAGCACAGGGGACATCACCGGGGAGCTGTTTTTT. Amino acids: CASSTGDITGELFF. The V call is TRBV5-1, the J call TRBJ2-2; 7 bases match TRBD1. The germline V gene encodes CDR1 SGHRS and CDR2 YFSETQ. This CDR3 is built from 14 residues. The V gene end was trimmed by 4 bases and the J gene end by 4 bases; junction bases not matched to a gene: 4. Drawing the rest from reference TRBV5-1 and TRBJ2-2, the complete variable domain is KAGVTQTPRYLIKTRGQQVTLSCSPISGHRSVSWYQQTPGQGLQFLFEYFSETQRNKGNFPGRFSGRQFSNSRSEMNVSTLELGDSALYLCASSTGDITGELFFGEGSRLTVL.

The chain is built from TRBV30 and TRBJ2-3, with a tentative D call TRBD1 (5 bases). Germline assignment: CDR1 GTSNPN and CDR2 SVGIG (reference sequence). CDR3 size: 16 residues. V was cut by 0 bases and J by 2 bases, with 15 bases left in between. The CDR3 is CAWSVDSGRHTDTQYF. For the CDR3, the DNA is TGTGCCTGGAGTGTGGATTCAGGGCGGCACACAGATACGCAGTATTTT.

J is TRBJ2-3 and V is TRBV5-4; 7 positions match TRBD2. J was trimmed by 5 bases and V by 5 bases; bases with no gene match: 5. Germline V gives CDR1 SGHNT, CDR2 YYREEE (reference sequence). The CDR3 loop spans 13 amino acids. CDR3 in amino acids: CASRPPGGDTQYF. CDR3 in DNA: TGTGCCAGCAGGCCGCCGGGAGGAGATACGCAGTATTTT.